This T cell receptor (beta chain) was recorded in a study of T-cell memory formation after mild COVID-19. Background on the study: The study found TCR clusters largely donor specific. Regarding the study as a whole: Of the contracting clones, CD4+ ones lay mainly in CM and EM, and CD8+ ones in EMRA. The second-wave clones peaking on day 37 were not confirmed as SARS-CoV-2-specific.

A note on this clonotype: What it binds is not known.

V lost 5 bases to trimming and J lost 11 bases; unmatched junction nucleotides: 10. This CDR3 is built from 15 residues. The germline V gene has CDR1 SGHNT and CDR2 YENEEA. TCRdb passed the 5' RACE reads through MiXCR, listing each CDR3 protein once. The data contain about 400,000 distinct CDR3 sequences, around 15% of them singletons. Material: PBMCs or a T cell subset sorted from them (not recorded which). The origin of this receptor is a man aged 18-30 years who had mild COVID-19 (a few samples of this study predate the infection). Cell type and time point are not known. The rearrangement uses TRBV11-3 and TRBJ2-1, with 12 bases lining up with TRBD2. CDR3 bases: TGTGCCAGCAGCCCCGCTAGCGGGGGGGCCGGAAAGCAGTTCTTC. Protein sequence: CASSPASGGAGKQFF.